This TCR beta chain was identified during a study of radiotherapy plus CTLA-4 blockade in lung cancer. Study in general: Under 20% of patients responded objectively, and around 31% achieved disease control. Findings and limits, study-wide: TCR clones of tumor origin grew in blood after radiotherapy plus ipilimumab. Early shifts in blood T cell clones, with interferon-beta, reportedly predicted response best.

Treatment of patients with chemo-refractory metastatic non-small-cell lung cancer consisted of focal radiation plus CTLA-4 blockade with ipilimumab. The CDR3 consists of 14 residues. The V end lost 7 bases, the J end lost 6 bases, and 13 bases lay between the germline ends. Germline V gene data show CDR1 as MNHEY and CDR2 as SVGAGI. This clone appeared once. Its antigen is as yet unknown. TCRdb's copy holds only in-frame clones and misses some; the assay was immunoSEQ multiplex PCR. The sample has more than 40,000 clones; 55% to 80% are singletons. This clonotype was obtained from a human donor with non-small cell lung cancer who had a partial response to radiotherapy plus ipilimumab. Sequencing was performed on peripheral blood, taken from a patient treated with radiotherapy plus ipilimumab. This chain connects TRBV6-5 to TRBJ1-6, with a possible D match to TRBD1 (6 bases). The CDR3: CASKAGVRNSPLHF. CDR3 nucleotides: TGTGCCAGCAAGGCAGGGGTGCGTAATTCACCCCTCCACTTT.